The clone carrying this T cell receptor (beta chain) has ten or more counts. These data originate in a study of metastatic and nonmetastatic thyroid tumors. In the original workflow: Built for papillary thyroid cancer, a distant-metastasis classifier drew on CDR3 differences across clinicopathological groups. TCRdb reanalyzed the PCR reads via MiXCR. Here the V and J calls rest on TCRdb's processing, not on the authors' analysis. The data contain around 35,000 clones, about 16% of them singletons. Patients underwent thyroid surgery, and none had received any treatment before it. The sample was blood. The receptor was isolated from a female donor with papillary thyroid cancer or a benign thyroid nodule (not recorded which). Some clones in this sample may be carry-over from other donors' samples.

CDR3 sequence: CASSESGRIRGNEQFF. CDR3 nucleotide sequence: TGTGCCAGCAGTGAAAGCGGGAGGATAAGGGGGAATGAGCAGTTCTTC. V is TRBV25-1 and J is TRBJ2-1; TRBD2 matches at 9 bases. V was clipped by 2 bases and J by 7 bases; unmatched bases: 9. The CDR3 contains 16 residues. Germline V gene sequence: CDR1 MGHDK, CDR2 SYGVNS.